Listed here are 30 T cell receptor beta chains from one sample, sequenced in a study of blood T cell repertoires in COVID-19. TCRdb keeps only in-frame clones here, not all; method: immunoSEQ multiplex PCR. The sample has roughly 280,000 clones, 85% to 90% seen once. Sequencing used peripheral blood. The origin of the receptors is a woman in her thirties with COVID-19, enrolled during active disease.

The CDR3 sequence is CASSSDRGITDTQYF. The CDR3 bases are TGTGCCAGCAGCTCAGACAGGGGGATCACAGATACGCAGTATTTT. The chain employs TRBV13 and TRBJ2-3; 9 positions agree with TRBD1. CDR1 is PRHDT, CDR2 FYEKMQ, per germline (reference sequence). The V gene end was trimmed by 4 bases and the J gene end by 2 bases; junction bases not matched to a gene: 4. The CDR3 totals 15 residues.

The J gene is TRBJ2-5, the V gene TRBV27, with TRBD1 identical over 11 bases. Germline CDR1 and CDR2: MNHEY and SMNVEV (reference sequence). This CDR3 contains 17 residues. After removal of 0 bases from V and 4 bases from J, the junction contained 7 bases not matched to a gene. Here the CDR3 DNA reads TGTGCCAGCAGTTTATCCCCGGGACAGGGGGGGCGAGAGACCCAGTACTTC. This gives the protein CASSLSPGQGGRETQYF.

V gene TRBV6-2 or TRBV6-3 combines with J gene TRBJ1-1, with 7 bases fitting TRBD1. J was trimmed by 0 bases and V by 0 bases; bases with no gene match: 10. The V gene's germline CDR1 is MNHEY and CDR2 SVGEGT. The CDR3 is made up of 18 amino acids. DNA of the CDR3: TGTGCCAGCAGTTACTCGAGGCTGACAGGGCGGATGAACACTGAAGCTTTCTTT. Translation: CASSYSRLTGRMNTEAFF.

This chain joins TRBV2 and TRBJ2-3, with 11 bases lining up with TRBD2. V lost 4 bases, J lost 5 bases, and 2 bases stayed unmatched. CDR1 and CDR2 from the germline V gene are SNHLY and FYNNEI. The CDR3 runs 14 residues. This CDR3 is CASSAGLAVDTQYF. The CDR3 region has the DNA TGTGCCAGCAGTGCGGGACTAGCGGTAGATACGCAGTATTTT. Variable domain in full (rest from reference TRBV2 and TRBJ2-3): EPEVTQTPSHQVTQMGQEVILRCVPISNHLYFYWYRQILGQKVEFLVSFYNNEISEKSEIFDDQFSVERPDGSNFTLKIRSTKLEDSAMYFCASSAGLAVDTQYFGPGTRLTVL.

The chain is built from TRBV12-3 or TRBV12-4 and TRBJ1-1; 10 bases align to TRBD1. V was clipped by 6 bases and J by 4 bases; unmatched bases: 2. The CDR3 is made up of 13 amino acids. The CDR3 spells CASSRTGGTEAFF. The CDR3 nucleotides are TGTGCCAGCAGCCGGACAGGGGGCACTGAAGCTTTCTTT.

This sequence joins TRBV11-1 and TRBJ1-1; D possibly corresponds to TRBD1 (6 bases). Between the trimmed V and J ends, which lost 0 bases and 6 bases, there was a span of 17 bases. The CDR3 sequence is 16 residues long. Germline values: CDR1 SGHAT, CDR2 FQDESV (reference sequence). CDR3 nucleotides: TGTGCCAGCAGCTTAGCGCCCACAGGGTTTAGAGCTGAAGCTTTCTTT. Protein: CASSLAPTGFRAEAFF.

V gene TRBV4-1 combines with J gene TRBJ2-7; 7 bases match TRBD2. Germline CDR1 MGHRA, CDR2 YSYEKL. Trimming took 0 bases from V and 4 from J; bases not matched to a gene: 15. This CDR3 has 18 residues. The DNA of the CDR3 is TGCGCCAGCAGCCAAGATTTTGCTAGCGGTGGAGTAAGGTACGAGCAGTACTTC. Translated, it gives CASSQDFASGGVRYEQYF.

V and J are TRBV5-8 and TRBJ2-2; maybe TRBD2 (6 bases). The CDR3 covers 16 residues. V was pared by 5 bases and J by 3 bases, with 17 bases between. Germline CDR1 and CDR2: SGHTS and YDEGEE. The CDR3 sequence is CASRHSLAPDTGELFF. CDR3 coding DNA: TGTGCCAGCAGACATTCGCTAGCGCCTGACACCGGGGAGCTGTTTTTT.

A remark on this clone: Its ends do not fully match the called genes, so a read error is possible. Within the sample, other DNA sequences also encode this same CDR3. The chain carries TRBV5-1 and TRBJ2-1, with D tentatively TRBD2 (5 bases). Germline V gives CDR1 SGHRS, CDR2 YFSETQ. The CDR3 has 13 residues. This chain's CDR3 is CASSTPPREEQFF. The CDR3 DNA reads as TGCGCTAGCAGCACCCCCCCACGGGAAGAGCAGTTCTTC.

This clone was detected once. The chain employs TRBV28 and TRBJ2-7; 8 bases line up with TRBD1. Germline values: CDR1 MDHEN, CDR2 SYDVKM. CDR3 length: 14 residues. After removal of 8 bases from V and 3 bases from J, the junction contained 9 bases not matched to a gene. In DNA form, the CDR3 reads TGTGCCAGCGGTGAAGGGGACAGGCGCTACGAGCAGTACTTC. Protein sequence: CASGEGDRRYEQYF. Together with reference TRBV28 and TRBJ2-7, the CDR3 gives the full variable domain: DVKVTQSSRYLVKRTGEKVFLECVQDMDHENMFWYRQDPGLGLRLIYFSYDVKMKEKGDIPEGYSVSREKKERFSLILESASTNQTSMYLCASGEGDRRYEQYFGPGTRLTVT.

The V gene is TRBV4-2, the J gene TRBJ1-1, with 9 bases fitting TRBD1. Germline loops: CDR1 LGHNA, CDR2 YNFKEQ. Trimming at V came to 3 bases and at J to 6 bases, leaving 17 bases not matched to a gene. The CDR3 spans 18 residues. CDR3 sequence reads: CASSHPQNPGTGPPEAFF. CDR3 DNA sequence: TGTGCCAGCAGCCACCCCCAAAACCCCGGGACAGGGCCCCCTGAAGCTTTCTTT.

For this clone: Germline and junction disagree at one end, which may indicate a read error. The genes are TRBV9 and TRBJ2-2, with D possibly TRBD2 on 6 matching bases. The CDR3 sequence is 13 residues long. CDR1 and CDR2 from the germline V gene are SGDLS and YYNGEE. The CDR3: CAISRERNGELFF. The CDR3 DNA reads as TGTGCCATCAGCCGGGAGAGGAACGGGGAGCTGTTTTTT.

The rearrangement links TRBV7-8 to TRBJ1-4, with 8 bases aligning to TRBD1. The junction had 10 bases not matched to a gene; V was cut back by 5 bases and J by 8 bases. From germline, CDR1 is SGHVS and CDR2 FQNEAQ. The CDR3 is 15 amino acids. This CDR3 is CASSIRQGRQEKLFF. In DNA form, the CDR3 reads TGTGCCAGCAGCATCAGACAGGGGAGGCAAGAAAAACTGTTTTTT.

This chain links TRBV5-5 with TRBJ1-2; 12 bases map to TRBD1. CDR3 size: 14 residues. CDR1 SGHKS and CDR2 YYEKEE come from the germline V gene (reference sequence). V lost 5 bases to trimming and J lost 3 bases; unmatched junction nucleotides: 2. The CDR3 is CASRGTGGHYGYTF. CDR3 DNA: TGTGCCAGCAGAGGGACAGGGGGCCACTATGGCTACACCTTC.

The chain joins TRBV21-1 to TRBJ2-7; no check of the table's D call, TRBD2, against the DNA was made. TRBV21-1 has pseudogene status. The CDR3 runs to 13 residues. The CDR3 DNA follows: TGTGCCAGCAGCAAAGACGAAGCCCTCGAGCAGTACTTC. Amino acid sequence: CASSKDEALEQYF.

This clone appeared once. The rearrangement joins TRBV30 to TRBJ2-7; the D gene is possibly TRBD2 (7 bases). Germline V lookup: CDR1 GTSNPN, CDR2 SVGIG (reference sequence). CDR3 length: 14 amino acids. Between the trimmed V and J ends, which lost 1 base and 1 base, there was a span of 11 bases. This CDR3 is CAWSDGGLSYEQYF. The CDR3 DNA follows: TGTGCCTGGAGTGACGGGGGGCTATCCTACGAGCAGTACTTC.

CDR3 loop: CASSLGLGRADTQYF. DNA of the CDR3: TGTGCCAGCAGTTTGGGACTAGGGCGGGCAGATACGCAGTATTTT. The chain links TRBV6-2 or TRBV6-3 to TRBJ2-3; 8 bases map to TRBD2. Losses at the gene ends were 4 bases for V and 4 bases for J; bases not matched to a gene: 7. CDR3 length equals 15 residues. Germline assignment: CDR1 MNHEY and CDR2 SVGEGT.

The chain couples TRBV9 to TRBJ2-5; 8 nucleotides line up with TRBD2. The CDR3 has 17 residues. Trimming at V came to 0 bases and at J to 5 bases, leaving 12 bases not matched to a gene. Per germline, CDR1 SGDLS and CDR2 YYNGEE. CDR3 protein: CASSVGASGLGMETQYF. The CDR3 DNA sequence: TGTGCCAGCAGCGTAGGGGCTAGCGGGCTAGGTATGGAGACCCAGTACTTC.

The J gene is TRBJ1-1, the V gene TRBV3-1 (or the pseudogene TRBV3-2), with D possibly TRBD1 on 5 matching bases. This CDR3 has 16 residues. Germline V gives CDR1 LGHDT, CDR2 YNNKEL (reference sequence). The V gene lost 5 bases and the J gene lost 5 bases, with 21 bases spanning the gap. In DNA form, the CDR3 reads TGTGCCAGCAGCGCCGTTTGGGGGGTTGTCACTACTGAAGCTTTCTTT. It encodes CASSAVWGVVTTEAFF.

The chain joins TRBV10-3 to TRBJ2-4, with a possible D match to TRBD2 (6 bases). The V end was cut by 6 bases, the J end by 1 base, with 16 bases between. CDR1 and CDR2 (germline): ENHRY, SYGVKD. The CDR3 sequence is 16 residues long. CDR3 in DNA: TGTGCCATCAGCATGGGGGAGGTGGCGGCCAAAAACATTCAGTACTTC. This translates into CAISMGEVAAKNIQYF.

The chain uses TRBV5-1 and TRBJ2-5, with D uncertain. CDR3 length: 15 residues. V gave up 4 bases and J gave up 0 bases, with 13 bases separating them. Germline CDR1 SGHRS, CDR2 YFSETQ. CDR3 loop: CASSPTLNNQETQYF. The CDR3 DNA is TGCGCCAGCAGCCCGACACTCAACAACCAAGAGACCCAGTACTTC.

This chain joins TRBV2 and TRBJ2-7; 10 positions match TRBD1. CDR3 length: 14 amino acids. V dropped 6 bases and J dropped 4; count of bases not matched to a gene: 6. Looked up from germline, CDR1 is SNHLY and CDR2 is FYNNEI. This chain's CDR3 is CASRTTGGSYEQYF. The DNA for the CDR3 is TGTGCCAGCAGAACGACAGGGGGCTCGTACGAGCAGTACTTC.

CDR3 sequence (DNA): TGCGCCAGCAGCTTGGGACAATTCTCCTACGAGCAGTACTTC. It is translated as CASSLGQFSYEQYF. The chain is built from TRBV5-1 and TRBJ2-7; D is ambiguous. V lost 0 bases and J lost 0, with 7 bases in between. Germline-derived CDR1 and CDR2 are SGHRS and YFSETQ. The CDR3 consists of 14 residues.

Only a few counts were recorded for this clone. The CDR3 spells CASTSYKEAFF. DNA of the CDR3: TGTGCCAGCACCTCCTATAAGGAAGCTTTCTTT. The chain couples TRBV3-1 (or the pseudogene TRBV3-2) to TRBJ1-1; D not resolved. CDR3 length: 11 residues. From germline, CDR1 is LGHDT and CDR2 YNNKEL (reference sequence). Trimming took 7 bases from V and 8 from J, leaving 11 bases between them.

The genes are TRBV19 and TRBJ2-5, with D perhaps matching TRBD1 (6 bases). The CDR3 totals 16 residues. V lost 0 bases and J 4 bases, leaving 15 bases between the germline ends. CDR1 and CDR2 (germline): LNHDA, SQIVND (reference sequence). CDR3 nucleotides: TGTGCCAGTAGTATAGACAGACAGGTCCACTCAGAGACCCAGTACTTC. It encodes CASSIDRQVHSETQYF.

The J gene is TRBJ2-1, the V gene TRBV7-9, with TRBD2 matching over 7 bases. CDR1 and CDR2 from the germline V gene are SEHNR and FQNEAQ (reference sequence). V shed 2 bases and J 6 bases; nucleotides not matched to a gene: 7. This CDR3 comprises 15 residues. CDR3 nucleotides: TGTGCCAGCAGCTTAATGGCGGGAGCCAGCAATGAGCAGTTCTTC. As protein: CASSLMAGASNEQFF. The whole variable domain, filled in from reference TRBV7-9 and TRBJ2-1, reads DTGVSQNPRHKITKRGQNVTFRCDPISEHNRLYWYRQTLGQGPEFLTYFQNEAQLEKSRLLSDRFSAERPKGSFSTLEIQRTEQGDSAMYLCASSLMAGASNEQFFGPGTRLTVL.

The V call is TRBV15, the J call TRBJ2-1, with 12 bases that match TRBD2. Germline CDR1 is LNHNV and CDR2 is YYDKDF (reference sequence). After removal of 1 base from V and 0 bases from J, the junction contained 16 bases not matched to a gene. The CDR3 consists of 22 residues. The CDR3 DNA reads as TGTGCCACCAGCAGAGGGACAGACCCGGGACTAGCGGGCCCGAGCTCCTACAATGAGCAGTTCTTC. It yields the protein CATSRGTDPGLAGPSSYNEQFF.

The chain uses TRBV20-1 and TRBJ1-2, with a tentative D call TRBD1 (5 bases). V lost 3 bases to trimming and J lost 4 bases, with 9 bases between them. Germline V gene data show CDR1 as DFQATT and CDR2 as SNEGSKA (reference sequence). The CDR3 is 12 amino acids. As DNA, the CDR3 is TGCAGTGCTAGTGGGACTGGCTATGGCTACACCTTC. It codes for CSASGTGYGYTF.

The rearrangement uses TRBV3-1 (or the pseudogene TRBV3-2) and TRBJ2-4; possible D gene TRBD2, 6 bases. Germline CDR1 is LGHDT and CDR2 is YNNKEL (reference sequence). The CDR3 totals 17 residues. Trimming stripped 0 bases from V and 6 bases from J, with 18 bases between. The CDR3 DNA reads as TGTGCCAGCAGCCAAGATCTGCCGGGAGTGTCCCCAAACATTCAGTACTTC. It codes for CASSQDLPGVSPNIQYF.

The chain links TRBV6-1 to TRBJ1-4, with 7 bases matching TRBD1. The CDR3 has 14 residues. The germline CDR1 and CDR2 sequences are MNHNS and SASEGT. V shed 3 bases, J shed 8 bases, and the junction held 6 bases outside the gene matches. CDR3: CASSDRGIEEKLFF. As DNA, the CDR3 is TGTGCCAGCAGTGACAGGGGGATCGAGGAAAAACTGTTTTTT.